These 2 T cell receptor beta chains came from one sample sequenced in a study of blood T cell repertoires in COVID-19. The data were produced by immunoSEQ multiplex PCR, yet TCRdb's version contains in-frame clones alone and is incomplete. The sample yields 40,000 to 50,000 clones, around 80% seen once. The sample consisted of peripheral blood. The receptor set was obtained from a middle-aged man with active or convalescent COVID-19.

J is TRBJ1-2 and V is TRBV5-6; TRBD1 might be the D (6 bases). V lost 2 bases and J lost 6, with 17 bases in between. CDR3 length equals 15 residues. Germline CDR1 is SGHDT and CDR2 is YYEEEE. The CDR3 loop reads CASSFVTQGRDGYTF. The CDR3 nucleotides read TGTGCCAGCAGCTTCGTAACCCAGGGGAGGGATGGCTACACCTTC.

The chain uses TRBV6-5 and TRBJ1-1; D may be TRBD1 (5 bases). V shed 2 bases and J shed 1 base, with 11 bases lying between them. Looked up from germline, CDR1 is MNHEY and CDR2 is SVGAGI. The CDR3 is 15 amino acids. The CDR3 nucleotides are TGTGCCAGCAGTTACGGGGCAGTGAGGAACACTGAAGCTTTCTTT. This encodes CASSYGAVRNTEAFF.